This T cell receptor (beta chain) comes out of a study of T-cell reconstitution after alpha-beta-depleted transplantation in children. Unique molecular identifiers were incorporated during preparation of the TCRbeta library. Using its own MiXCR run on the PCR reads, TCRdb lists one record per CDR3 protein. The sample holds more than 450,000 distinct CDR3 sequences, approximately 20% seen once. This CDR3 is built from 15 residues. J was trimmed by 4 bases and V by 6 bases; bases with no gene match: 8. Germline lookup yields CDR1 MGHDK and CDR2 SYGVNS. This chain uses TRBV25-1 with TRBJ1-1; 10 positions match TRBD1. The sample was PBMCs from the stem cell graft donor, taken from the stem cell graft. This TCR was recovered from a human donor who donated a stem cell graft to a child with acute lymphoblastic leukemia. The CDR3 loop reads CASRSGTGAFTEAFF. The CDR3 nucleotides are TGTGCCAGCAGATCCGGGACAGGGGCGTTCACTGAAGCTTTCTTT.